These 17 T cell receptor beta chains share one sample of origin, sequenced in a study of blood T cell repertoires in COVID-19. Only in-frame clones appear in the TCRdb table, and some are missing; sequencing was by immunoSEQ multiplex PCR. The sample contains roughly 200,000 clones, roughly 86% of which appear only once. Material: peripheral blood. The receptors here all came from a woman under 40 with active or convalescent COVID-19.

The chain joins TRBV7-6 to TRBJ1-1; 9 positions match TRBD1. This CDR3 has 17 residues. From germline, CDR1 is SGHVS and CDR2 FNYEAQ. The J segment lost 0 bases and the V segment lost 0 bases, leaving 5 bases of the junction unmatched. This CDR3 reads CASSLARTGDVNTEAFF. The CDR3 region has the DNA TGTGCCAGCAGCTTAGCGCGGACAGGGGACGTGAACACTGAAGCTTTCTTT.

The chain recombines TRBV11-2 with TRBJ2-7; D might be TRBD1 (6 bases). V lost 4 bases and J lost 5, with 9 bases in between. Looked up from germline, CDR1 is SGHAT and CDR2 is FQNNGV. The CDR3 contains 12 residues. Written as DNA, the CDR3 is TGTGCCAGCAGCTCAGGGGTTAACGAGCAGTACTTC. It codes for CASSSGVNEQYF.

The chain is built from TRBV6-5 and TRBJ1-1, with 7 bases lining up with TRBD1. This CDR3 contains 13 residues. Germline assignment: CDR1 MNHEY and CDR2 SVGAGI. V shed 5 bases, J shed 12 bases, and the junction held 12 bases outside the gene matches. The CDR3 region is CASSRTLRTGTFF. The CDR3 DNA reads as TGTGCCAGCAGTCGTACCCTTAGGACAGGAACTTTCTTT.

This clone showed up just once. The rearrangement links TRBV19 to TRBJ2-5, with 11 bases aligning to TRBD2. With 9 bases clipped from V and 4 bases from J, the junction kept 10 bases outside the gene matches. Germline V gene lookup returns CDR1 LNHDA and CDR2 SQIVND (reference sequence). The CDR3 extends over 15 amino acids. CDR3 in amino acids: CASRELAGGRETQYF. DNA for the CDR3: TGTGCCAGCAGGGAGCTAGCGGGAGGTCGAGAGACCCAGTACTTC.

The chain combines TRBV11-2 with TRBJ2-7; a possible D gene is TRBD2 (5 bases). The CDR3 is 13 residues long. Germline assignment: CDR1 SGHAT and CDR2 FQNNGV. The V and J ends lost 1 base and 5 bases respectively, with 9 bases between them. This CDR3 reads CASSLGVANEQYF. The CDR3 nucleotides read TGTGCCAGCAGCTTAGGGGTAGCGAACGAGCAGTACTTC.

The rearrangement links TRBV3-1 (or the pseudogene TRBV3-2) to TRBJ1-4; D gene uncertain. The CDR3 contains 14 residues. The V gene lost 5 bases and the J gene lost 0 bases, with 7 bases spanning the gap. CDR1 and CDR2 from the germline V gene are LGHDT and YNNKEL (reference sequence). The chain's CDR3 is CASSYSSTNEKLFF. Written as DNA, the CDR3 is TGTGCCAGCAGCTACAGCTCAACTAATGAAAAACTGTTTTTT.

CDR3 nucleotides: TGCGCCAGCAGCGCTGGACAGGGCCGCTCCTACGAGCAGTACTTC. Its translation is CASSAGQGRSYEQYF. The chain has TRBV5-1 and TRBJ2-7, with 8 bases that match TRBD1. V trimming: 4 bases; J trimming: 0 bases; junction bases outside the gene matches: 6. From germline, CDR1 is SGHRS and CDR2 YFSETQ. The CDR3 extends over 15 amino acids.

This CDR3 reads CASRAPGTGVRETQYF. DNA for the CDR3: TGTGCCAGCAGGGCCCCCGGGACAGGCGTCAGGGAGACCCAGTACTTC. The chain links TRBV2 to TRBJ2-5; 8 bases map to TRBD1. Germline CDR1 is SNHLY and CDR2 is FYNNEI. This CDR3 comprises 16 residues. The V segment lost 6 bases and the J segment 5 bases; nucleotides outside the gene matches: 14.

In DNA, the CDR3 is TGTGCCAGCAGCTTAGGTGCCTCAACCGGCACCATATATTTT. The encoded protein is CASSLGASTGTIYF. The rearrangement joins TRBV7-2 to TRBJ1-3; D call uncertain. Trimming took off 1 base at V and 9 bases at J, with 13 bases between the two ends. The CDR3 sequence is 14 residues long. The germline gives CDR1 SGHTA, CDR2 FQGNSA.

This chain joins TRBV13 and TRBJ2-3; 12 bases align to TRBD2. Germline CDR1 and CDR2: PRHDT and FYEKMQ (reference sequence). Trimming took 4 bases from V and 0 from J; bases not matched to a gene: 17. The CDR3 totals 21 residues. The CDR3 loop is CASSSTTELAGGRKSTDTQYF. Here the CDR3 DNA reads TGTGCCAGCAGCTCGACCACAGAACTAGCGGGGGGCCGAAAAAGCACAGATACGCAGTATTTT.

The CDR3 spells CASTSPLAGTYNEQFF. The DNA for the CDR3 is TGTGCCAGCACCTCCCCACTAGCGGGAACCTACAATGAGCAGTTCTTC. J is TRBJ2-1 and V is TRBV28; TRBD2 matches 10 bases. The J segment lost 2 bases and the V segment lost 7 bases, leaving 8 bases of the junction unmatched. Germline loops: CDR1 MDHEN, CDR2 SYDVKM. CDR3 length: 16 residues. The whole variable domain, filled in from reference TRBV28 and TRBJ2-1, reads DVKVTQSSRYLVKRTGEKVFLECVQDMDHENMFWYRQDPGLGLRLIYFSYDVKMKEKGDIPEGYSVSREKKERFSLILESASTNQTSMYLCASTSPLAGTYNEQFFGPGTRLTVL.

The chain carries TRBV19 and TRBJ1-1; TRBD1 is a possible D gene (5 bases). Germline V gene sequence: CDR1 LNHDA, CDR2 SQIVND (reference sequence). V lost 3 bases, J lost 10 bases, and 12 bases lay in between. This CDR3 is built from 12 residues. CDR3 sequence reads: CASSIRQGLAFF. CDR3 DNA: TGTGCCAGTAGTATTAGGCAGGGCTTAGCTTTCTTT.

V usage is TRBV4-1 and J usage is TRBJ2-3, with 14 bases identical to TRBD2. The CDR3 spans 17 residues. V was pared by 1 base and J by 4 bases, with 4 bases of the junction left unmatched. Per germline, CDR1 MGHRA and CDR2 YSYEKL. The CDR3 sequence is CASSQVGTSGSADTQYF. DNA for the CDR3: TGCGCCAGCAGCCAAGTCGGGACTAGCGGGAGTGCAGATACGCAGTATTTT.

This chain joins TRBV19 and TRBJ1-4; D perhaps matches TRBD1 (6 bases). V was shortened by 4 bases and J by 2 bases, with 14 bases between the two germline ends. Germline CDR1 LNHDA, CDR2 SQIVND (reference sequence). The CDR3 is made up of 16 amino acids. CDR3: CASSTEVTGTNEKLFF. Here the CDR3 DNA reads TGTGCCAGTAGTACCGAAGTGACAGGTACTAATGAAAAACTGTTTTTT.

The chain is built from TRBV19 and TRBJ1-2, with 7 nucleotides matching TRBD1. Unmatched junction bases numbered 2, after V lost 5 bases and J lost 5 bases. Germline-derived CDR1 and CDR2 are LNHDA and SQIVND (reference sequence). The CDR3 contains 12 residues. Here the CDR3 reads CASSEGQYGYTF. The CDR3 DNA is TGTGCCAGTAGTGAGGGACAGTATGGCTACACCTTC.

The chain couples TRBV7-9 to TRBJ1-1; 7 bases are shared with TRBD1. Germline CDR1 and CDR2: SEHNR and FQNEAQ (reference sequence). The J segment lost 0 bases and the V segment lost 5 bases, leaving 12 bases of the junction unmatched. CDR3 length equals 17 residues. The CDR3 DNA sequence: TGTGCCAGCAGCCCCTCCCAGGGGGAGACGATGAACACTGAAGCTTTCTTT. This encodes CASSPSQGETMNTEAFF.

V is TRBV5-6 and J is TRBJ2-7, with D maybe TRBD1 (8 bases). The CDR3 runs 15 residues. Germline-derived CDR1 and CDR2 are SGHDT and YYEEEE. Trimming pared 4 bases from V and 3 bases from J, leaving 17 bases between. The CDR3 sequence: CASSPTGEGLYEQYF. CDR3 coding DNA: TGTGCCAGCAGCCCGACAGGGGAGGGACTCTACGAGCAGTACTTC.